The rows below give T cell receptor beta chains drawn from one sample of a study of CD4 T cells in relation to SARS-CoV-2 and coronaviruses. For these TCRs, the target antigens are not known. The repertoire was sequenced with immunoSEQ multiplex PCR; TCRdb's copy has only in-frame clones and lacks some. Here the sample spans 20,000 to 25,000 clones, around three quarters being singletons. What was sequenced was CD4+ T cells from PBMCs, cultured in vitro. The receptor set was obtained from a human donor in good health. Both conserved end residues are part of each CDR3. The order of the fields is V gene, clone size, J gene, D gene, CDR3 DNA, CDR3 protein. The D gene is left open where the match is weak. Expanded clones are given a class, and other clones once, few, many or no size at all.

TRBV6-6	-	TRBJ2-1	-	TGTGCCAGCAGACGACGTAATGAGCAGTTCTTC	CASRRRNEQFF
TRBV5-1	few	TRBJ1-1	-	TGCGCCAGCAGCGCTAGACCGGCGGGCACTGAAGCTTTCTTT	CASSARPAGTEAFF
TRBV9	few	TRBJ1-1	TRBD1	TGTGCCAGCAGCGCGCAGACAGGGAGAACAACTGAAGCTTTCTTT	CASSAQTGRTTEAFF
TRBV20-1	-	TRBJ2-5	-	TGCAGTGCTAGTGTTCCCCAAGAGACCCAGTACTTC	CSASVPQETQYF
TRBV7-2	large	TRBJ2-7	TRBD2	TGTGCCAGCAGCTTCGGGACTACCTACGAGCAGTACTTC	CASSFGTTYEQYF
TRBV6-5	few	TRBJ1-2	TRBD1	TGTGCCAGCAGCCCCGGGACAGGGGTTGACTATGGCTACACCTTC	CASSPGTGVDYGYTF
TRBV6-2/TRBV6-3	-	TRBJ1-5	-	TGTGCCAGCAGTTACCCCCCAGTCGTGGGACTTCGGCCCCAGCATTTT	CASSYPPVVGLRPQHF
TRBV6-6	-	TRBJ2-5	-	TGTGCCAGCAGCAAACCGGGACGGGAGACCCAGTACTTC	CASSKPGRETQYF
TRBV5-1	few	TRBJ1-1	-	TGCGCCAGCAGCTTGGAGGGGCAGTACACTGAAGCTTTCTTT	CASSLEGQYTEAFF
TRBV5-1	few	TRBJ2-7	-	TGCGCCAGCAGAAAGGGCATTCCCAGCTCCGAGCAGTACTTC	CASRKGIPSSEQYF
TRBV5-6	-	TRBJ2-5	TRBD2	TGTGCCAGCACCAGTAGCGGGAGGGCCGAGGAGACCCAGTACTTC	CASTSSGRAEETQYF
TRBV7-3	-	TRBJ2-1	TRBD1	TGTGCCAGCAGCCTTAGACAGGGGCCCTACAATGAGCAGTTCTTC	CASSLRQGPYNEQFF
TRBV7-3	-	TRBJ2-7	-	TGTGCCAGCAGTTCAGGTGACGGGCTGGAGCAGTACTTC	CASSSGDGLEQYF
TRBV5-1	-	TRBJ1-2	TRBD1	TGCGCCAGCAGCTTGGAGCAGGGGGGCGGCTACACCTTC	CASSLEQGGGYTF
TRBV19	-	TRBJ2-2	-	TGTGCCAGTAGTATACCGGCCAGGGGAGCGAACACCGGGGAGCTGTTTTTT	CASSIPARGANTGELFF
TRBV10-1	-	TRBJ2-1	TRBD2	TGCGCCAGCAGTGGGACTAGCGGGAGCCCTAATGAGCAGTTCTTC	CASSGTSGSPNEQFF
TRBV29-1	-	TRBJ2-7	TRBD2	TGCAGCGTCGTGACTAGCGGGGAACCCTACGAGCAGTACTTC	CSVVTSGEPYEQYF
TRBV5-1	-	TRBJ1-2	-	TGCGCCAGCAGCATCGCCCCGACATCCTCCTATGGCTACACCTTC	CASSIAPTSSYGYTF
TRBV6-1	-	TRBJ1-5	TRBD1	TGTGCCAGCAGTGAGGAGGACAGGAAGGGGGCGACCCAGCATTTT	CASSEEDRKGATQHF
TRBV4-1	few	TRBJ2-3	-	TGCGCCAGCAGCCAGGGGGCTAGCACAGATACGCAGTATTTT	CASSQGASTDTQYF
TRBV28	-	TRBJ2-1	-	TGTGCCAGCAGTTTCTTCGGTGAGCAGTTCTTC	CASSFFGEQFF
TRBV19	-	TRBJ1-1	-	TGTGCCAGTTCCTGGGCGGGATCTACTGAAGCTTTCTTT	CASSWAGSTEAFF
TRBV5-8	-	TRBJ2-7	-	TGTGCCAGCAGCTTGGCCACAGCCGTGCAGGGGCAGTACTTC	CASSLATAVQGQYF